This TCR beta chain was found in a study of shared clonotypes between healthy human individuals. For the study at large: The plates for each donor numbered three CD4 naive, three CD4 memory, two CD8 naive and one CD8 memory.

To note about this clone: The antigen is not known.

Execution of the assay was at deep level. Profiled with immunoSEQ multiplex PCR; TCRdb holds only in-frame clones, not every one. The table has approximately 2,200,000 clones, approximately 94% seen once. Study results and limitations: Naive subsets typically showed greater estimated richness than memory subsets.

As defined, naive CD8 cells were CD45RO-negative and positively selected for CCR7, with terminally differentiated effector memory CD45RA+ cells excluded. The healthy adult donors were HIV-negative and reported no recent acute infections or vaccinations. This CDR3 comprises 15 residues. V was trimmed by 3 bases and J by 4 bases, leaving 15 bases between them. Germline-derived CDR1 and CDR2 are LNHDA and SQIVND (reference sequence). V is TRBV19 and J is TRBJ1-2; D is uncertain. This TCR derives from a man aged 18-30 years in good health. Some clones in this sample may be carry-over from other donors' samples. Sequences were obtained from naive CD8+ T cells from PBMCs. The CDR3 DNA is TGTGCCAGTAGTATTGGAGATACTTGGCTCTATGGCTACACCTTC. Translation: CASSIGDTWLYGYTF.